A selection of T cell receptor beta chains follows, all from one sample in a study of molecular identifiers for immune sequencing clone quantification. MiXCR was run by TCRdb on the PCR reads, yielding one entry per CDR3 protein. This table has about 630,000 distinct CDR3 sequences, roughly 27% appearing once. Sequencing was done on a sample of naive CD8+ T cells from blood, with Jurkat cell RNA spiked in. The receptors stem from a human donor in good health. Some libraries in this study had Jurkat cell RNA spiked in. Both conserved end residues are part of each CDR3. A D gene is named only where the DNA matches it firmly. Some rows mark clone size as missing; the rest say once, few, many or name a class of expanded clone.

. | . | TRBJ1-2 | TRBV19 | TGTGCCAGTAGTACTGAACCCGAAGGGGTCTACGGTATCTATGGCTACACCTTC | CASSTEPEGVYGIYGYTF
many | TRBD2 | TRBJ2-1 | TRBV6-6 | TGTGCCAGCAGTTACTACGGACTAGCGAGCAATGAGCAGTTCTTC | CASSYYGLASNEQFF
many | . | TRBJ1-1 | TRBV7-9 | TGTGCCAGCAGCTTAATGGCTCAGGGGAACACTGAAGCTTTCTTT | CASSLMAQGNTEAFF
. | TRBD2 | TRBJ2-1 | TRBV28 | TGTGGCAGCAGTTTATTTCCGCTAGCGGGAGCCCCAGTTGAGCAGTTCTTC | CGSSLFPLAGAPVEQFF
. | . | TRBJ2-3 | TRBV6-5 | TGTGCCGGCAGGCCGGGACTCGGCACAGATACGCAGTATTTT | CAGRPGLGTDTQYF
few | . | TRBJ2-7 | TRBV7-9 | TGTGCCAGCAGCTTAGCAAGGCTAAACTACGAGCAGTACTTC | CASSLARLNYEQYF
. | . | TRBJ2-1 | TRBV30 | TGTGCCTGGAATGGGGGGGCCTACAAAGAGCAGTTCTTC | CAWNGGAYKEQFF
. | . | TRBJ1-4 | TRBV27 | TGTGCCAGCAGTGTCGCAGGAAATGAAAAACTGTTTTTT | CASSVAGNEKLFF
. | . | TRBJ2-7 | TRBV5-5 | TGTGCCAGCAGCTTTTCCAGAGGGGCTTACGAGCAGTACTTC | CASSFSRGAYEQYF
. | TRBD1 | TRBJ1-6 | TRBV27 | TGTGCCAGCAGTTTGCGTAGGGCAGGGGGCCGATATAATTCACCCCTCCACTTT | CASSLRRAGGRYNSPLHF
. | TRBD2 | TRBJ2-1 | TRBV27 | TGTGCCAGCAGTTTACTAGCGGTTGCGCCTGGGGATGAGCAGTTCTTC | CASSLLAVAPGDEQFF
many | TRBD1 | TRBJ2-1 | TRBV30 | TGTGCCTGCCAACAGGGGTCCTACAATGAGCAGTTCTTC | CACQQGSYNEQFF
. | TRBD2 | TRBJ2-1 | TRBV25-1 | TGTGCCAGCAGTGAATTTTCACTAGCGGGAGATAGTGAGCAGTTCTTC | CASSEFSLAGDSEQFF
. | . | TRBJ1-6 | TRBV9 | TGTGCCAGCAGCGAAGAGGGCGCTTATAATTCACCCCTCCACTTT | CASSEEGAYNSPLHF
few | . | TRBJ1-5 | TRBV27 | TGTGCCAGCGCCCAGGGGAATCAGCCCCAGCATTTT | CASAQGNQPQHF
many | TRBD1 | TRBJ2-2 | TRBV6-1 | TGTGCCAGCAGCGGGACAGGGGGCAACACCGGGGAGCTGTTTTTT | CASSGTGGNTGELFF
. | . | TRBJ2-7 | TRBV7-9 | TGTGCCAGCAGCCAGGCGGGGACACCGAGCTCCTACGAGCAGTACTTC | CASSQAGTPSSYEQYF